The rows below give T cell receptor beta chains drawn from one sample of a study of lymphopenia after photon versus proton radiotherapy. TCRdb keeps only in-frame clones here, not all; method: immunoSEQ multiplex PCR. Among tens of thousands of clones listed, more than 75% were seen once. Source: peripheral blood, taken from a patient treated with photon-based radiotherapy. The receptors were gathered from a woman aged 65 to 85 with pancreatic cancer. CDR3s include the opening cysteine and the closing phenylalanine or tryptophan. The D gene is left open where the match is weak. Clone size appears in some rows only: once, few, many, or a class for an expanded clone.

. | TRBJ1-4 | TRBD1 | TRBV7-6 | TGTGCCAGCAGCTTAGGACAGGGTGAAAAACTGTTTTTT | CASSLGQGEKLFF
. | TRBJ2-5 | TRBD2 | TRBV7-2 | TGTGCCAGCAGCTTATGGGGAGGGGTAGAGACCCAGTACTTC | CASSLWGGVETQYF
. | TRBJ2-3 | TRBD1 | TRBV6-5 | TGTGCCAGCAGTTACGGGACAGCCACAGATACGCAGTATTTT | CASSYGTATDTQYF
. | TRBJ2-7 | TRBD2 | TRBV11-2 | TGTGCCAGCAGCTTAGATCGGGGCGGGAGATACGAGCAGTACTTC | CASSLDRGGRYEQYF
. | TRBJ1-1 | . | TRBV25-1 | TGTGCCAGCAGTGGGGACGGGGTTGAAGCTTTCTTT | CASSGDGVEAFF
. | TRBJ2-7 | TRBD1 | TRBV27 | TGTGCCAGCAGTTTATTACAGGGGGCATTCGAGCAGTACTTC | CASSLLQGAFEQYF
. | TRBJ2-3 | . | TRBV27 | TGTGCCAGCAGTCACGGGTCGGATACGCAGTATTTT | CASSHGSDTQYF
. | TRBJ2-1 | . | TRBV18 | TGTACCAGCTCACCACCTCACGGCTACAATGAGCAGTTCTTC | CTSSPPHGYNEQFF
. | TRBJ1-5 | . | TRBV7-8 | TGTGCCAGCAGCTTAGGGGGTGAGGGGCCCAATCAGCCCCAGCATTTT | CASSLGGEGPNQPQHF
. | TRBJ2-5 | . | TRBV11-2 | TGTGCCAGCAGCGCCCAGAGGGGCCGACAAGAGACCCAGTACTTC | CASSAQRGRQETQYF
once | TRBJ1-2 | TRBD1 | TRBV5-1 | TGCGCCAGCAGCCCCACCGGGACAGCGACAGACCTCTATGGCTACACCTTC | CASSPTGTATDLYGYTF
. | TRBJ2-7 | TRBD1 | TRBV19 | TGTGCCAGTAGTATAAGGAGAGTCTCTGGGACAGGCTCCTACGAGCAGTACTTC | CASSIRRVSGTGSYEQYF
. | TRBJ2-1 | . | TRBV30 | TGTGCCTGGAGCGGAATCTTGGGCGGGACATCCTACAATGAGCAGTTCTTC | CAWSGILGGTSYNEQFF
. | TRBJ2-5 | TRBD1 | TRBV4-3 | TGCGCCAGCAGCCAAGCCGGGACAGGGGGAGAGACCCAGTACTTC | CASSQAGTGGETQYF
few | TRBJ1-1 | . | TRBV11-2 | TGTGCCAGCAGCTGGGGCGGTTCGGGGAACACTGAAGCTTTCTTT | CASSWGGSGNTEAFF
. | TRBJ2-2 | TRBD2 | TRBV11-2 | TGTGCCAGCAGCTTAAAAGCGGGAGCCGGGGAGCTGTTTTTT | CASSLKAGAGELFF
once | TRBJ1-6 | . | TRBV5-4 | TGTGCCAGCAGCTTGGGCTTGGGGGGGGAACTCTCTTCACCCCTCCACTTT | CASSLGLGGELSSPLHF
. | TRBJ2-2 | TRBD1 | TRBV5-8 | TGTGCCAGCAGCCCCGGACAGGGGCGAGACACCGGGGAGCTGTTTTTT | CASSPGQGRDTGELFF
. | TRBJ2-7 | . | TRBV28 | TGTGCCAGCAGTTTAGGGGGCGGGGAGCAGTACTTC | CASSLGGGEQYF
. | TRBJ1-3 | . | TRBV29-1 | TGCAGCGTAGGGTCCGGAAACACCATATATTTT | CSVGSGNTIYF
. | TRBJ2-7 | TRBD2 | TRBV27 | TGTGCCAGCAGTTTAGTGGGCCCCCTCGGACTAGCGGGATGGGGCCACTACGAGCAGTACTTC | CASSLVGPLGLAGWGHYEQYF
. | TRBJ1-5 | . | TRBV5-4 | TGTGCCAGCAGCTTGGAACCCAATCAGCCCCAGCATTTT | CASSLEPNQPQHF
. | TRBJ1-1 | . | TRBV19 | TGTGCCAGTAGTCCTCACGGGGGGGGGCTCGCTGAAGCTTTCTTT | CASSPHGGGLAEAFF
. | TRBJ2-5 | . | TRBV21-1 | TGTGCCAGCTTAGGAGCCCAGTACTTC | CASLGAQYF
. | TRBJ2-2 | . | TRBV18 | TGTGCCAGCTCACCACCTATGAGAGGGGAGCTGTTTTTT | CASSPPMRGELFF